What follows are 11 T cell receptor beta chains derived from one specimen sequenced in a study of immune cell composition in non-small cell lung cancer. The repertoire was sequenced with immunoSEQ multiplex PCR; TCRdb's copy has only in-frame clones and lacks some. The data show over 15,000 clones, 70% to 85% seen once. Normal lung was taken at the farthest possible site, at least 3 cm from tumour. The same data also contributed to another study, on CD4 T cells in lung cancer.

Sequencing was done on a sample of non-adjacent lung tissue. These receptor sequences come from a human donor with non-small cell lung cancer.

This clone has more than one count but fewer than ten. V gene TRBV30 combines with J gene TRBJ1-1; D not resolved. Trimming took off 2 bases at V and 0 bases at J, with 7 bases between the two ends. Germline V gene sequence: CDR1 GTSNPN, CDR2 SVGIG (reference sequence). The CDR3 contains 13 residues. In DNA form, the CDR3 reads TGTGCCTGGAGTTCCCACATGAACACTGAAGCTTTCTTT. It translates to CAWSSHMNTEAFF.

V is TRBV9 and J is TRBJ2-4; 9 positions agree with TRBD2. After removal of 0 bases from V and 4 bases from J, the junction contained 5 bases not matched to a gene. CDR1 is SGDLS, CDR2 YYNGEE, per germline. The CDR3 totals 16 residues. This CDR3 reads CASSVGAGGLKNIQYF. In nucleotides, the CDR3 is TGTGCCAGCAGCGTAGGAGCGGGGGGACTTAAAAACATTCAGTACTTC.

This clone has just one count. This chain links TRBV6-1 with TRBJ1-2; 7 positions agree with TRBD1. Unmatched junction bases numbered 9, after V lost 7 bases and J lost 1 base. This CDR3 has 15 residues. CDR1 MNHNS and CDR2 SASEGT come from the germline V gene. Here the CDR3 reads CASTTGAGGNYGYTF. CDR3 coding DNA: TGTGCCAGCACCACAGGGGCAGGGGGTAACTATGGCTACACCTTC.

This clone was observed a handful of times. CDR3 bases: TGCGCCAGCAGCCGGGACATACCCCCAGGGACCCAGTACTTC. This gives the protein CASSRDIPPGTQYF. The chain employs TRBV5-1 and TRBJ2-5; D possibly corresponds to TRBD1 (6 bases). Germline lookup yields CDR1 SGHRS and CDR2 YFSETQ. The CDR3 has 14 amino acids. V was shortened by 4 bases and J by 7 bases, with 17 bases between the two germline ends.

J is TRBJ2-7 and V is TRBV15, with D perhaps matching TRBD2 (6 bases). This CDR3 is 17 amino acids long. Germline loops: CDR1 LNHNV, CDR2 YYDKDF (reference sequence). V was trimmed by 0 bases and J by 2 bases, leaving 17 bases between them. CDR3 DNA: TGTGCCACCAGCAGAGATAAAGGCAGGGAGGCCCCCTACGAGCAGTACTTC. It encodes CATSRDKGREAPYEQYF.

This clone was counted only a few times. The chain carries TRBV4-2 and TRBJ2-1, with D perhaps TRBD1 (5 bases). Germline CDR1 and CDR2: LGHNA and YNFKEQ. The CDR3 runs 13 residues. V was cut by 5 bases and J by 10 bases, with 15 bases left in between. CDR3 in amino acids: CASSLEQETEQFF. As DNA, the CDR3 is TGTGCCAGCAGCTTAGAACAGGAGACAGAGCAGTTCTTC.

This clone was counted between two and nine times. The genes are TRBV5-1 and TRBJ1-2; 8 bases fit TRBD1. Germline V CDR1 and CDR2: SGHRS, YFSETQ. J gave up 8 bases and V 4 bases, and 7 bases lay outside the gene matches. CDR3 length: 13 amino acids. CDR3 in amino acids: CASSPGQGDGYTF. The CDR3 nucleotides are TGCGCCAGCAGCCCCGGACAGGGAGACGGCTACACCTTC.

This clone is medium-sized (0.01 to 0.1%) in the sample. The CDR3 here is CATSRGRRGYEQYF. DNA for the CDR3: TGTGCCACCAGCAGAGGGCGACGGGGCTACGAGCAGTACTTC. This chain uses TRBV15 with TRBJ2-7; the D gene is possibly TRBD2 (5 bases). The CDR3 runs to 14 residues. Germline V CDR1 and CDR2: LNHNV, YYDKDF (reference sequence). V was clipped by 1 base and J by 3 bases, with 10 bases between them.

The chain uses TRBV19 and TRBJ1-5, with TRBD1 matching 7 bases. The CDR3 is made up of 16 amino acids. V lost 2 bases and J lost 7; bases outside the gene matches: 11. The V gene's germline CDR1 is LNHDA and CDR2 SQIVND (reference sequence). Here the CDR3 reads CASSIQGDVGGQPQHF. In DNA form, the CDR3 reads TGTGCCAGTAGTATACAGGGGGATGTGGGCGGGCAGCCCCAGCATTTT.

The V call is TRBV13, the J call TRBJ1-2; 8 bases match TRBD1. V lost 6 bases and J lost 6; bases outside the gene matches: 6. The CDR3 runs 13 residues. Per the germline V gene, CDR1 is PRHDT and CDR2 is FYEKMQ (reference sequence). DNA of the CDR3: TGTGCCAGCAGTTTTGGGACAGGCAATGGCTACACCTTC. Its translation is CASSFGTGNGYTF.

This clone was detected a few times. The chain has TRBV6-6 and TRBJ1-5; D is unclear. V lost 6 bases and J lost 5, with 8 bases in between. CDR1 is MNHNY and CDR2 is SVGAGI in the germline V gene (reference sequence). CDR3 length: 12 amino acids. This CDR3 is CASSLNYQPQHF. Written as DNA, the CDR3 is TGTGCCAGCAGCCTTAACTATCAGCCCCAGCATTTT.